This T cell receptor beta chain was recorded in a study of identical twins. Each cDNA held unique molecular identifiers, and template switching gave it a universal primer site. TCRdb re-called the 5' RACE reads with MiXCR, one entry per CDR3 protein. The repertoire holds 450,000 to 500,000 distinct CDR3 sequences, with 13% to 15% as singletons. CDR3 length: 16 residues. The V end was cut by 0 bases, the J end by 0 bases, with 9 bases between. CDR1 LGHNA and CDR2 YSLEER come from the germline V gene. Comment on this clonotype: Its antigen is not identified.

Broader study findings: Among beta out-of-frame sequences, excess sharing between twins appeared weaker. Models came in too low on out-of-frame TCR alpha sharing in monozygotic twins. Out-of-frame alpha sequences shared by twins were enriched for low generation probability.

A further study also used this sample, focusing on yellow fever vaccine responses in identical twins.

This receptor was taken from a young woman in good health. Sequenced: CD4+ T cells sorted from blood. The chain couples TRBV4-3 to TRBJ2-1, with D unclear. Here the CDR3 reads CASSQEAASSYNEQFF. CDR3 nucleotide sequence: TGCGCCAGCAGCCAAGAGGCGGCTAGCTCCTACAATGAGCAGTTCTTC.